This T cell receptor beta chain was identified in a study of human thymus T cells. Findings of the study overall: Repertoires from thymus and blood appeared to show biased V and J gene usage.

Only in-frame clones appear in the TCRdb table, and some are missing; sequencing was by immunoSEQ multiplex PCR. The table records about 50,000 clones, about 95% of them present only once. This CDR3 comprises 14 residues. V lost 5 bases and J lost 7; bases outside the gene matches: 5. In germline, CDR1 is MNHEY, CDR2 SMNVEV (reference sequence). With respect to this clone: The antigen remains unidentified.

The receptor was isolated from a girl less than two years old with a congenital heart defect but otherwise immunologically healthy. This rearrangement joins TRBV27 to TRBJ1-4, with 9 nucleotides matching TRBD1. What was sequenced was blood. This CDR3 is CASSNRGRGEKLFF. The CDR3, as DNA: TGTGCCAGCAGTAACAGGGGGCGAGGTGAAAAACTGTTTTTT.